This TCR beta chain is drawn from a study of blood T cell repertoires in COVID-19. Germline V CDR1 and CDR2: SGHRS, YFSETQ. V gave up 5 bases and J gave up 4 bases; unmatched junction bases: 9. The CDR3 length is 15 residues. In the original processing: Researchers report that nucleated cell counts were estimated from reference gene primer amplification. The repertoire was sequenced with immunoSEQ multiplex PCR; TCRdb's copy has only in-frame clones and lacks some. The DNA gave D and trimming, while V, J and clone size come from that table. The sample shows some 160,000 clones, approximately 80% of them seen only once.

This clonotype originated in a woman aged 45-65 years with acute or convalescent COVID-19. The rearrangement joins TRBV5-1 to TRBJ1-2, with 9 positions matching TRBD1. The sample taken for sequencing was peripheral blood. This CDR3 reads CASSDVDRGFYGYTF. The CDR3 DNA follows: TGCGCCAGCAGTGACGTGGACAGGGGATTCTATGGCTACACCTTC.